The T cell receptor (beta chain) under discussion was sequenced for a study of PD-L1 blockade in urothelial cancer. The overall study: The patients' atezolizumab therapy, 1,200 mg intravenously every 3 weeks, started at some point between 2014 and 2015. Blood yielded a median of approximately 150,000 T cells per sample. Analysis of blood occurred 3 weeks (second dose) and 6 weeks after treatment start.

The CDR3 contains 15 residues. Trimming cost V 2 bases and J 9 bases; bases outside gene matches: 8. Germline CDR1 SGHRS, CDR2 YFSETQ. Clones were read by immunoSEQ multiplex PCR, and TCRdb kept only the in-frame ones, dropping some. Altogether about 52,000 clones are present, roughly 77% being singletons, with the ten largest covering approximately 3.3%. Each patient gave between 1 and 8 samples of peripheral blood mononuclear cells, which were collected pretreatment and during treatment. The sequenced sample was PBMCs, obtained around atezolizumab (anti-PD-L1) treatment. The sequence came from a man between 65 and 79 years old with urothelial cancer. The rearrangement joins TRBV5-1 to TRBJ2-1; 10 positions match TRBD2. The CDR3 spells CASSFGSGRAPEQFF. The CDR3 DNA reads as TGCGCCAGCAGCTTTGGAAGCGGGAGGGCCCCTGAGCAGTTCTTC.